The 9 T cell receptor beta chains below come from one sample, sequenced in a study of T cell changes during pregnancy in multiple sclerosis (dated by TCRdb to the late 2010s). Libraries came from the immunoSEQ multiplex PCR assay. TCRdb took over this immuneACCESS table, retaining in-frame rearrangements with V and J assigned. Such tables are incomplete; in checked studies, under half of the missing clones stem from an unresolved V gene, and the remainder is unexplained. In this sample the table shows 75,000 to 100,000 clones, 80% to 95% of which occur a single time. The leading ten clones occupy more than 2% of the sample. The sample here was peripheral blood, taken after pregnancy. The receptors here all came from a female donor with multiple sclerosis, enrolled in a pregnancy study.

The chain uses TRBV4-2 and TRBJ2-3; TRBD2 matches 12 bases. The CDR3 totals 19 residues. CDR1 and CDR2 (germline): LGHNA, YNFKEQ. Trimming took 3 bases from V and 1 from J; bases not matched to a gene: 11. In nucleotides, the CDR3 is TGTGCCAGCAGCCAGACTCGACCGGGACTAGCGGGCCGCACAGATACGCAGTATTTT. It encodes CASSQTRPGLAGRTDTQYF.

V and J are TRBV9 and TRBJ2-1; TRBD2 matches at 8 bases. Germline CDR1 and CDR2: SGDLS and YYNGEE. The J segment lost 6 bases and the V segment lost 4 bases, leaving 9 bases of the junction unmatched. There are 15 residues in the CDR3. The CDR3 here is CASSMSGSAVNEQFF. CDR3 in DNA: TGTGCCAGCAGCATGAGCGGGAGCGCGGTCAATGAGCAGTTCTTC.

The rearrangement joins TRBV11-1 to TRBJ2-7; possibly TRBD1 for D (5 bases). Germline values: CDR1 SGHAT, CDR2 FQDESV (reference sequence). V gave up 1 base and J gave up 0 bases, with 10 bases separating them. The CDR3 is 15 residues long. DNA for the CDR3: TGTGCCAGCAGCTTAGACAGGTTTGGCTCCTACGAGCAGTACTTC. Amino acids: CASSLDRFGSYEQYF.

This rearrangement joins TRBV13 to TRBJ2-3; D not certain. The CDR3 extends over 13 amino acids. Trimming removed 0 bases at V and 6 bases at J, with 7 bases between. Germline assignment: CDR1 PRHDT and CDR2 FYEKMQ (reference sequence). The CDR3 nucleotides are TGTGCCAGCAGCTTAGGGACGCGGGATACGCAGTATTTT. This codes for CASSLGTRDTQYF.

The chain uses TRBV5-1 and TRBJ2-2; D gene uncertain. CDR1 and CDR2 (germline): SGHRS, YFSETQ. V was trimmed by 1 base and J by 6 bases, leaving 4 bases between them. The CDR3 is 12 residues long. This CDR3 is CASSLRSGELFF. CDR3 coding DNA: TGCGCCAGCAGCTTGCGGTCCGGGGAGCTGTTTTTT.

The chain joins TRBV30 to TRBJ2-5; D perhaps matches TRBD2 (7 bases). The CDR3 has 15 amino acids. CDR1 GTSNPN and CDR2 SVGIG come from the germline V gene (reference sequence). The ends were cut back, 2 bases at V and 3 bases at J, with 16 bases in the middle. The CDR3 region is CAWSLQGLAEETQYF. In nucleotides, the CDR3 is TGTGCCTGGAGTCTCCAGGGGCTAGCGGAAGAGACCCAGTACTTC.

This chain joins TRBV2 and TRBJ1-2; TRBD1 matches 8 bases. Trimming at V came to 6 bases and at J to 2 bases, leaving 8 bases not matched to a gene. The CDR3 loop spans 15 amino acids. The germline CDR1 and CDR2 sequences are SNHLY and FYNNEI. CDR3 in amino acids: CASRAQGVLNYGYTF. DNA for the CDR3: TGTGCCAGCAGAGCACAGGGGGTATTAAACTATGGCTACACCTTC.

There are a few counts of this clone. V and J are TRBV6-4 and TRBJ1-2, with TRBD1 matching 10 bases. CDR3 length equals 15 residues. Per the germline V gene, CDR1 is MRHNA and CDR2 is SNTAGT. The V segment lost 5 bases and the J segment 8 bases; nucleotides outside the gene matches: 11. For the CDR3, the DNA is TGTGCCAGCAGTCCGGGGACAGGGGAGGTCGACGGCTACACCTTC. It yields the protein CASSPGTGEVDGYTF.

This chain links TRBV20-1 with TRBJ2-1, with unresolved D. The CDR3 length is 11 residues. V was trimmed by 0 bases and J by 7 bases, leaving 4 bases between them. CDR1 is DFQATT, CDR2 SNEGSKA, per germline (reference sequence). The CDR3 region has the DNA TGCAGTGCTAGAGAATCAAATGAGCAGTTCTTC. Residues: CSARESNEQFF.